This T cell receptor beta chain was observed in a study of blood T cell repertoires in COVID-19. CDR1 and CDR2 from the germline V gene are SGHAT and FQNNGV. This CDR3 comprises 14 residues. V gave up 4 bases and J gave up 8 bases, with 12 bases separating them. In the original processing: Estimates of nucleated cell counts were drawn from the amplification of reference gene primers. Libraries were prepared by immunoSEQ multiplex PCR; TCRdb keeps only in-frame clonotypes and omits some of them. That table gives V, J and clone size, and the DNA gave D and trimming. Among some 150,000 clones listed, 80% to 90% were seen once.

The specimen was peripheral blood. This TCR was sampled from a woman between 45 and 65 years old with acute or convalescent COVID-19. J is TRBJ1-6 and V is TRBV11-2; TRBD1 is a possible D gene (6 bases). CDR3 sequence (DNA): TGTGCCAGCAGCTCACAGGGTGGCCATTCACCCCTCCACTTT. It specifies CASSSQGGHSPLHF.